These 20 T cell receptor beta chains share one sample of origin, sequenced in a study of cytomegalovirus exposure and HLA in healthy donors. The PCR contained 60 Vbeta and 13 Jbeta primers. The table came from immunoSEQ multiplex PCR; TCRdb's copy has only in-frame clones and leaves some out. The data hold 130,000 or so clones, with about 80% observed a single time. The sequencing input was PBMCs. The source of these receptors is a woman aged 18 to 35 in good health and CMV-seronegative.

The chain combines TRBV6-5 with TRBJ1-4; possible D gene TRBD1, 6 bases. Germline values: CDR1 MNHEY, CDR2 SVGAGI. This CDR3 has 15 residues. V lost 5 bases and J 5 bases, leaving 15 bases between the germline ends. The CDR3 loop reads CASSPRTVPNEKLFF. CDR3 in DNA: TGTGCCAGCAGTCCCCGGACAGTACCAAATGAAAAACTGTTTTTT.

The genes are TRBV5-1 and TRBJ2-7; D not resolved. The germline gives CDR1 SGHRS, CDR2 YFSETQ. The CDR3 is 14 residues long. Trimming left V 0 bases short and J 2 bases short, with 9 bases between. This CDR3 reads CASSLEGVAYEQYF. In DNA, the CDR3 is TGCGCCAGCAGCTTGGAAGGAGTGGCCTACGAGCAGTACTTC. The entire variable domain, with the rest obtained from reference TRBV5-1 and TRBJ2-7, is as follows: KAGVTQTPRYLIKTRGQQVTLSCSPISGHRSVSWYQQTPGQGLQFLFEYFSETQRNKGNFPGRFSGRQFSNSRSEMNVSTLELGDSALYLCASSLEGVAYEQYFGPGTRLTVT.

This clone was seen just once. This sequence joins TRBV7-3 and TRBJ2-1; D is undetermined. The CDR3 is 15 residues long. The ends were cut back, 5 bases at V and 4 bases at J, with 15 bases in the middle. Germline CDR1 and CDR2: SGHTA and FQGTGA. CDR3 in DNA: TGTGCCAGCAGCCCCACTTCACGCCTATACAATGAGCAGTTCTTC. Protein: CASSPTSRLYNEQFF.

To note about this clone: An end of the junction differs from the germline gene, which may be a read error. As DNA, the CDR3 is TGTGCTAGCAGCCCCACGACAGGGCGAGAGACCCAGTACTTC. It specifies CASSPTTGRETQYF. The chain couples TRBV7-7 to TRBJ2-5, with TRBD1 matching 7 bases. Per germline, CDR1 SSHAT and CDR2 FNYEAQ (reference sequence). The CDR3 runs 14 residues. The variable domain in full, with the rest retrieved from reference TRBV7-7 and TRBJ2-5, is GAGVSQSPRYKVTKRGQDVTLRCDPISSHATLYWYQQALGQGPEFLTYFNYEAQPDKSGLPSDRFSAERPEGSISTLTIQRTEQRDSAMYRCASSPTTGRETQYFGPGTRLLVL.

J is TRBJ2-5 and V is TRBV7-9; D is uncertain. The DNA matches TRBJ2-7 better at its end, which makes the J call doubtful. CDR1 SEHNR and CDR2 FQNEAQ come from the germline V gene (reference sequence). The CDR3 runs 15 residues. The CDR3 DNA reads TGTGCCAGCAGCTTAGTGACTTATGATGCAGCCGAGCAGTACTTC. The encoded protein is CASSLVTYDAAEQYF.

The CDR3: CSVERSAGTEAFF. The CDR3 DNA follows: TGCAGCGTTGAAAGGTCAGCAGGGACTGAAGCTTTCTTT. V and J are TRBV29-1 and TRBJ1-1; weak D call: TRBD1 (5 bases). Trimming removed 2 bases from V and 5 bases from J, with 12 bases in between. Germline loops: CDR1 SQVTM, CDR2 ANQGSEA. This CDR3 is built from 13 residues.

The V and J genes are TRBV11-3 and TRBJ2-5; 7 bases map to TRBD2. Trimming removed 5 bases from V and 5 bases from J; junction bases left unmatched: 14. The CDR3 has 16 amino acids. CDR1 SGHNT and CDR2 YENEEA come from the germline V gene. CDR3 sequence (DNA): TGTGCCAGCAGCGTCGGGACTGCGGGAGAGGGGGAGACCCAGTACTTC. Translation: CASSVGTAGEGETQYF.

The genes are TRBV27 and TRBJ2-1, with D maybe TRBD1 (6 bases). This CDR3 is 14 amino acids long. Germline loops: CDR1 MNHEY, CDR2 SMNVEV (reference sequence). Trimming stripped 10 bases from V and 8 bases from J, with 21 bases between. The CDR3 protein is CATGGTGKRDEQFF. The CDR3 nucleotides read TGTGCCACCGGAGGCACAGGGAAGAGAGATGAGCAGTTCTTC.

This chain connects TRBV5-1 to TRBJ1-5; the D gene is possibly TRBD1 (6 bases). The germline V and J ends were trimmed by 4 bases and 2 bases, with 13 bases remaining between them. The CDR3 has 15 amino acids. Looked up from germline, CDR1 is SGHRS and CDR2 is YFSETQ. DNA of the CDR3: TGCGCCAGCAGCGAACAGGGTGATGGCAATCAGCCCCAGCATTTT. It yields the protein CASSEQGDGNQPQHF.

This clone has just a few counts. This chain uses TRBV19 with TRBJ1-1; 7 bases are shared with TRBD1. The CDR3 totals 15 residues. Trimming took 4 bases from V and 2 from J; bases not matched to a gene: 7. Per the germline V gene, CDR1 is LNHDA and CDR2 is SQIVND (reference sequence). CDR3 in DNA: TGTGCCAGTAGTACCGGACAGGAAATAAACACTGAAGCTTTCTTT. Its protein is CASSTGQEINTEAFF.

For the CDR3, the DNA is TGTGCCAGCAGCCCGGTAGCTAACTATGGCTACACCTTC. This encodes CASSPVANYGYTF. V usage is TRBV5-4 and J usage is TRBJ1-2; D is unclear. Trimming took 4 bases from V and 0 from J, leaving 7 bases between them. CDR1 and CDR2 from the germline V gene are SGHNT and YYREEE (reference sequence). CDR3 size: 13 residues.

The rearrangement links TRBV7-6 to TRBJ2-7; D might be TRBD1 (5 bases). This CDR3 region has 14 residues. Germline lookup yields CDR1 SGHVS and CDR2 FNYEAQ. The V end lost 0 bases, the J end lost 6 bases, and 12 bases lay between the germline ends. CDR3 nucleotide sequence: TGTGCCAGCAGCTTAGCGGGCCAGGGTGCCGAGCAGTACTTC. Protein product: CASSLAGQGAEQYF.

This sequence joins TRBV5-1 and TRBJ2-1; 8 nucleotides agree with TRBD2. Trimming cost V 2 bases and J 8 bases; bases outside gene matches: 3. This CDR3 comprises 13 residues. Germline CDR1 SGHRS, CDR2 YFSETQ. CDR3 DNA: TGCGCCAGCAGCTTTGGACTAGCTGATGAGCAGTTCTTC. Its translation is CASSFGLADEQFF.

The V call is TRBV18, the J call TRBJ1-1; D gene uncertain. The V end lost 3 bases, the J end lost 3 bases, and 17 bases lay between the germline ends. This CDR3 region has 16 residues. From germline, CDR1 is KGHSH and CDR2 LQKENI. The CDR3 DNA sequence: TGTGCCAGCTCACCTATAAGGGTCCGGGGAGACACTGAAGCTTTCTTT. Encoded protein: CASSPIRVRGDTEAFF.

This clone was recorded once. The V call is TRBV10-1, the J call TRBJ2-1; TRBD2 aligns across 12 bases. Looked up from germline, CDR1 is WNHNN and CDR2 is SYGVQD (reference sequence). The CDR3 contains 16 residues. V lost 3 bases to trimming and J lost 5 bases; unmatched junction nucleotides: 5. The CDR3 bases are TGCGCCAGCAGTGATCGGGGACTAGCGGGCCACAATGAGCAGTTCTTC. It is translated as CASSDRGLAGHNEQFF.

This sequence joins TRBV27 and TRBJ2-7; TRBD2 agrees at 7 bases. Germline V gene lookup returns CDR1 MNHEY and CDR2 SMNVEV (reference sequence). The CDR3 totals 15 residues. Germline trimming cut 4 bases from V and 2 bases from J; bases unmatched to any gene: 8. DNA of the CDR3: TGTGCCAGCAGTTCCAAGTGGGAGGGCGCCTACGAGCAGTACTTC. Encoded protein: CASSSKWEGAYEQYF.

A few counts support this clone. The gene calls are TRBV7-2 and TRBJ1-1; 7 nucleotides match TRBD1. J gave up 3 bases and V 5 bases, and 21 bases lay outside the gene matches. The germline CDR1 and CDR2 sequences are SGHTA and FQGNSA. This CDR3 has 19 amino acids. The CDR3 nucleotides are TGTGCCAGCAGCCCGAATCACAGGGGAGGAATCGGGAAATACACTGAAGCTTTCTTT. Translation gives CASSPNHRGGIGKYTEAFF.

The chain couples TRBV15 to TRBJ1-1, with a tentative D call TRBD1 (5 bases). This CDR3 contains 15 residues. Germline V gene data show CDR1 as LNHNV and CDR2 as YYDKDF (reference sequence). V was cut by 4 bases and J by 3 bases, with 15 bases left in between. The CDR3 nucleotides are TGTGCCACCAGCACCCCCGGGGGTCTATACACTGAAGCTTTCTTT. Protein: CATSTPGGLYTEAFF.

This clone has a single count. CDR3 amino acids: CASSLQSDYEQYF. The CDR3 DNA reads as TGTGCCAGCAGCTTACAAAGCGATTACGAGCAGTACTTC. V is TRBV11-2 and J is TRBJ2-7; no definite D call. The CDR3 is 13 amino acids. The germline V and J ends were trimmed by 2 bases and 4 bases, with 9 bases remaining between them. CDR1 is SGHAT and CDR2 is FQNNGV in the germline V gene.

J is TRBJ1-5 and V is TRBV10-2; maybe TRBD1 (5 bases). Germline CDR1 WSHSY, CDR2 SAAADI. Trimming took off 5 bases at V and 7 bases at J, with 18 bases between the two ends. This CDR3 contains 15 residues. In DNA, the CDR3 is TGCGCCAGCAGTAGGACCCGGGAGGGGAGCCAGCCCCAGCATTTT. It yields the protein CASSRTREGSQPQHF.